The 11 T cell receptor beta chains in this list originate from one sample, sequenced in a study of blood T cell repertoires in COVID-19. Sequencing used immunoSEQ multiplex PCR; TCRdb keeps in-frame clones, though not all of them. The data hold about 100,000 clones, with over 75% observed a single time. Sequencing was performed on peripheral blood. These receptors all come from a man aged 25-40 years in a cohort sampled during active COVID-19.

V gene TRBV14 combines with J gene TRBJ1-2, with D perhaps matching TRBD1 (6 bases). Germline V gives CDR1 SGHDN, CDR2 FVKESK. Trimming removed 2 bases at V and 3 bases at J, with 19 bases between. The CDR3 is made up of 17 amino acids. The CDR3 bases are TGTGCCAGCAGCCAAAGGCACCCCGGGACAACAGACTATGGCTACACCTTC. Its translation is CASSQRHPGTTDYGYTF.

The V gene is TRBV7-8, the J gene TRBJ2-3, with 7 bases matching TRBD1. The germline gives CDR1 SGHVS, CDR2 FQNEAQ. This CDR3 is 17 amino acids long. Trimming cost V 0 bases and J 1 base; bases outside gene matches: 7. CDR3 loop: CASSLASRGRGTDTQYF. DNA for the CDR3: TGTGCCAGCAGCTTAGCATCGAGGGGGCGAGGCACAGATACGCAGTATTTT.

The J gene is TRBJ1-2, the V gene TRBV6-5; 9 nucleotides agree with TRBD1. CDR3 length: 15 amino acids. J lost 3 bases, V lost 6 bases, and 8 bases had no gene match. Per the germline V gene, CDR1 is MNHEY and CDR2 is SVGAGI. The chain's CDR3 is CASRGTDRGDYGYTF. As DNA, the CDR3 is TGTGCCAGCAGGGGGACAGACAGGGGGGACTATGGCTACACCTTC.

The CDR3 bases are TGTGCCAGCACCTTAAGCCCCTTGAACAGTGAATGGTTTTTT. This gives the protein CASTLSPLNSEWFF. This chain connects TRBV28 to TRBJ1-4; D unclear. The CDR3 totals 14 residues. Germline-derived CDR1 and CDR2 are MDHEN and SYDVKM. Trimming pared 7 bases from V and 16 bases from J, leaving 25 bases between.

The rearrangement links TRBV19 to TRBJ1-2; maybe TRBD1 (6 bases). Germline loops: CDR1 LNHDA, CDR2 SQIVND (reference sequence). CDR3 size: 13 residues. Trimming removed 7 bases from V and 5 bases from J, with 14 bases in between. The CDR3 region has the DNA TGTGCCAGTACCCGGACAGCCCTTTATGGCTACACCTTC. Its translation is CASTRTALYGYTF.

The V gene is TRBV24-1, the J gene TRBJ2-1; TRBD1 matches 7 bases. The length of the CDR3 is 15 residues. CDR1 is KGHDR, CDR2 SFDVKD, per germline. V shed 3 bases, J shed 12 bases, and the junction held 13 bases outside the gene matches. CDR3 coding DNA: TGTGCCACCAGTGATACCACCCTCCGACAGGGCCGGCAGTTCTTC. Encoded protein: CATSDTTLRQGRQFF.

The chain is built from TRBV19 and TRBJ1-5; D perhaps matches TRBD1 (5 bases). Between the trimmed V and J ends, which lost 4 bases and 6 bases, there was a span of 19 bases. The CDR3 sequence is 16 residues long. Germline CDR1 reads LNHDA; CDR2 reads SQIVND (reference sequence). The CDR3 spells CASSTRGGFEGQPQHF. As DNA, the CDR3 is TGTGCCAGTAGTACCCGGGGGGGGTTCGAGGGTCAGCCCCAGCATTTT.

The rearrangement links TRBV19 to TRBJ1-2; TRBD1 might be the D (6 bases). CDR1 and CDR2 (germline): LNHDA, SQIVND (reference sequence). The CDR3 has 15 residues. The V end lost 4 bases, the J end lost 5 bases, and 17 bases lay between the germline ends. CDR3 coding DNA: TGTGCCAGTAGTACAGGGGACAAATCCAAGTATGGCTACACCTTC. It translates to CASSTGDKSKYGYTF.

The chain is built from TRBV12-3 or TRBV12-4 and TRBJ1-6; weak D call: TRBD1 (5 bases). This CDR3 is 13 amino acids long. Between the trimmed V and J ends, which lost 8 bases and 1 base, there was a span of 6 bases. DNA of the CDR3: TGTGCCAGCGGGGGGTCCTATAATTCACCCCTCCACTTT. It codes for CASGGSYNSPLHF.

This clone was found once. This chain uses TRBV5-1 with TRBJ1-1; 7 nucleotides match TRBD1. The germline gives CDR1 SGHRS, CDR2 YFSETQ. The CDR3 extends over 13 amino acids. With V trimmed by 4 bases and J by 3 bases, 3 bases remained unmatched. CDR3: CASSPQGDTEAFF. CDR3 coding DNA: TGCGCCAGCAGCCCTCAGGGGGACACTGAAGCTTTCTTT.

This sequence joins TRBV7-2 and TRBJ1-2; TRBD1 matches 8 bases. V shed 1 base, J shed 4 bases, and the junction held 8 bases outside the gene matches. The germline V gene has CDR1 SGHTA and CDR2 FQGNSA. This CDR3 spans 16 amino acids. CDR3 region: CASSLGGTGTSYGYTF. CDR3 DNA sequence: TGTGCCAGCAGCTTAGGGGGGACAGGTACAAGCTATGGCTACACCTTC. Full variable domain (remainder filled in from reference TRBV7-2 and TRBJ1-2): GAGVSQSPSNKVTEKGKDVELRCDPISGHTALYWYRQSLGQGLEFLIYFQGNSAPDKSGLPSDRFSAERTGGSVSTLTIQRTQQEDSAVYLCASSLGGTGTSYGYTFGSGTRLTVV.